A selection of T cell receptor beta chains follows, all from one sample in a study of CD8 T cells in ankylosing spondylitis. TCRdb recomputed calls from the 5' RACE reads with MiXCR, one row per CDR3 protein. The sample records about 350,000 distinct CDR3 sequences, 20% being singletons. Sample: blood, either unsorted or a sorted T cell fraction (not recorded which). These TCRs come from a male donor with ankylosing spondylitis or in good health (not recorded which). The CDR3 runs from the conserved cysteine through the conserved F or W. A D gene is named only where the DNA matches it firmly. The size of a clone is reported for some rows only, either as once, few or many, or as a class for expanded clones.

d_call j_call v_call clone_size cdr3_nt cdr3_aa
TRBD1 TRBJ2-7 TRBV5-6 . TGTGCCAGCAGCTGGGAAGACAGGGACGGTTCCAACGAGCAGTACTTC CASSWEDRDGSNEQYF
. TRBJ2-3 TRBV3-1 few TGTGCCAGCAGCCAAGAGGGGCTAGCAGGCGCAGATACGCAGTATTTT CASSQEGLAGADTQYF
TRBD2 TRBJ2-1 TRBV29-1 . TGCAGCGTCGGGGGAGGGAATAGGGGCGCGTCTTACAATGAGCAGTTCTTC CSVGGGNRGASYNEQFF
. TRBJ1-1 TRBV6-5 few TGTGCCAGCAGTTACGGGCTGGGGAGTACTGAAGCTTTCTTT CASSYGLGSTEAFF
. TRBJ2-3 TRBV7-9 . TGTGCCAGCAGCCAAGGGGACGCAAGGCGTACAGATACGCAGTATTTT CASSQGDARRTDTQYF
TRBD2 TRBJ2-5 TRBV6-2/TRBV6-3 few TGTGCCAGCAGTTCGGGACTAGCGGGGTCCCAAGAGACCCAGTACTTC CASSSGLAGSQETQYF
. TRBJ2-1 TRBV12-3/TRBV12-4 few TGTGCCAGCACCTCACGGGCGGGGGCTCTGAGTGAGCAGTTCTTC CASTSRAGALSEQFF
. TRBJ2-7 TRBV4-1 few TGCGCCAGCAGCCAAGAGTCCAGGACGCCCTACGAGCAGTACTTC CASSQESRTPYEQYF
TRBD1 TRBJ2-6 TRBV29-1 . TGCAGCGTTTGGGACAGGGAGCTTGGGGCCAACGTCCTGACTTTC CSVWDRELGANVLTF
. TRBJ1-3 TRBV12-3/TRBV12-4 few TGTGCCAGCAGCTGGCGGGGACGCTCTGGAAACACCATATATTTT CASSWRGRSGNTIYF
. TRBJ2-6 TRBV10-2 few TGCGCCAGCAGCGGGGGTGGCAACGTCCTGACTTTC CASSGGGNVLTF
TRBD2 TRBJ2-1 TRBV6-5 few TGTGCCAGCAGTTATGGCGGGGGGGCCGGGAATGAGCAGTTCTTC CASSYGGGAGNEQFF
. TRBJ2-1 TRBV27 . TGTGCCAGCAGTTTATCTGTGAGGTACGGACAGTTCTTC CASSLSVRYGQFF
TRBD1 TRBJ2-6 TRBV28 few TGTGCCAGCAGTCACATCGGGACAGGGGGTTCTGGGGCCAACGTCCTGACTTTC CASSHIGTGGSGANVLTF
. TRBJ2-7 TRBV4-1 few TGCGCCAGCAGCCAGCTGGTGGACAGCTTCTACGAGCAGTACTTC CASSQLVDSFYEQYF
TRBD2 TRBJ2-7 TRBV12-3/TRBV12-4 few TGTGCCAGCAGTTTCTCTAGCGGAGCCTACGAGCAGTACTTC CASSFSSGAYEQYF
. TRBJ2-1 TRBV12-3/TRBV12-4 many TGTGCCAGCAGTTTAGGGGAGGTTTACAATGAGCAGTTCTTC CASSLGEVYNEQFF
. TRBJ2-7 TRBV4-1 . TGCGCCAGCAGCCAAGATAGGGCCAGCTCCTACGAGCAGTACTTC CASSQDRASSYEQYF
. TRBJ2-5 TRBV12-3/TRBV12-4 . TGTGCCAGCAATGGACCCTGGGAGACCCAGTACTTC CASNGPWETQYF
. TRBJ2-1 TRBV2 . TGTGCCAGCATGACTACCCTCCCCGGTGAGCAGTTCTTC CASMTTLPGEQFF
. TRBJ2-1 TRBV9 . TGTGCCAGCAGCGTTCCGGCCAATGAGCAGTTCTTC CASSVPANEQFF
. TRBJ2-2 TRBV12-3/TRBV12-4 few TGTGCCAGCAGTCCGGACACCACCGGGGAGCTGTTTTTT CASSPDTTGELFF
. TRBJ1-5 TRBV12-3/TRBV12-4 few TGTGCCAGCAGTTTTGGCGTTCGCAATCAGCCCCAGCATTTT CASSFGVRNQPQHF
TRBD1 TRBJ2-2 TRBV20-1 few TGCAGTGCTAAACAGGGGGACACCGGGGAGCTGTTTTTT CSAKQGDTGELFF
TRBD2 TRBJ2-5 TRBV7-9 . TGTGCCAGCAGCCTAGCGGGGGGCCTGTACCAAGAGACCCAGTACTTC CASSLAGGLYQETQYF
TRBD2 TRBJ2-1 TRBV12-3/TRBV12-4 few TGTGCCACCCGGGGGGGGTACAATGAGCAGTTCTTC CATRGGYNEQFF
. TRBJ2-2 TRBV7-8 once TGTGCCAGCAGCTTAGACAGCGTGACAGTCACCGTGGAGCTGTTTTTT CASSLDSVTVTVELFF
TRBD2 TRBJ2-1 TRBV4-1 . TGCGCCAGCAGCCAAGTAACTAGCGGGGGGGGAAAGGTCGATGAGCAGTTCTTC CASSQVTSGGGKVDEQFF
. TRBJ2-1 TRBV4-2 few TGTGCCAGCAGCCACCCTCGGGGACTTGCCCTCAATGAGCAGTTCTTC CASSHPRGLALNEQFF
. TRBJ2-1 TRBV20-1 few TGCAGTGCGAGGTTTGTTAAGGGAAACGGTGAGCAGTTCTTC CSARFVKGNGEQFF
. TRBJ2-5 TRBV7-9 . TGTGCCAGCAGCTTAGCTTCGTGGGGTCAAGAGACCCAGTACTTC CASSLASWGQETQYF
TRBD1 TRBJ2-7 TRBV20-1 . TGCAGTGCTAGAGACCCCGGGACAGGGGGTGACTACGAGCAGTACTTC CSARDPGTGGDYEQYF
. TRBJ2-2 TRBV9 . TGTGCCAGCAGCGTAGTACAGGGAGGGCTCACCGGGGAGCTGTTTTTT CASSVVQGGLTGELFF
TRBD2 TRBJ2-7 TRBV2 . TGTGCCAGCCGGGGGGTAGCGGGGAACGAGCAGTACTTC CASRGVAGNEQYF
. TRBJ2-5 TRBV5-6 few TGTGCCAGCAGCTTGGACAGGCAAGAGACCCAGTACTTC CASSLDRQETQYF
TRBD1 TRBJ2-7 TRBV5-1 few TGCGCCAGCAGCTTGTACGGGACAGAAATCTACGAGCAGTACTTC CASSLYGTEIYEQYF
. TRBJ2-1 TRBV5-1 many TGCGCCAGCAGGGAGCGATTCTCCTACAATGAGCAGTTCTTC CASRERFSYNEQFF
. TRBJ2-1 TRBV6-5 few TGTGCCAGCAGTTATTCCCGACGCCCAGCCAATGAGCAGTTCTTC CASSYSRRPANEQFF
TRBD1 TRBJ2-5 TRBV30 few TGTGCCTGGAGCCCCGGACCGAGGGGGCGGGAGACCCAGTACTTC CAWSPGPRGRETQYF